There are a few counts of the clone carrying this T cell receptor (beta chain). This CDR3 spans 15 amino acids. CDR1 SNHLY and CDR2 FYNNEI come from the germline V gene. Trimming left V 3 bases short and J 1 base short, with 12 bases between. Sequencing used cDNA as its template, made by extracting RNA and reverse transcribing it. Some clones are missing from TCRdb's copy, which holds only in-frame ones; the method was immunoSEQ multiplex PCR. The sample has about 200,000 clones, 50% to 60% seen once. This specimen belongs to a study of CD8+ T cells in alopecia areata. CD4+ and CD8+ T cells were sorted from PBMCs.

The chain links TRBV2 to TRBJ1-1, with a possible D match to TRBD1 (5 bases). The sequence was collected from a human donor with alopecia areata. The sample in question was CD4+ T cells sorted from blood, obtained at week 0. The CDR3 sequence: CASSDEGQPNTEAFF. Here the CDR3 DNA reads TGTGCCAGCAGTGATGAGGGGCAGCCGAACACTGAAGCTTTCTTT.